This T cell receptor beta chain comes out of a study of cytomegalovirus exposure and HLA in healthy donors. Whole-study findings and limits: Some public TCRs appeared in many individuals, while most sequences were rare.

Germline V gene sequence: CDR1 WNHNN, CDR2 SYGVQD (reference sequence). V was clipped by 7 bases and J by 5 bases; unmatched bases: 10. The CDR3 spans 14 residues. Worth noting for this clone: Its antigen is not identified.

It was with 60 Vbeta and 13 Jbeta primers that the PCR ran. Profiled with immunoSEQ multiplex PCR; TCRdb holds only in-frame clones, not every one. Of about 120,000 clones detected, about 76% appear once; the ten largest clones hold approximately 31%. The study sampled nominally healthy donors, though unrecorded immune exposures were likely. This receptor was identified in a man between 60 and 70 years old in good health and CMV-seropositive. The chain recombines TRBV10-1 with TRBJ2-7; TRBD1 matches 8 bases. The source material was PBMCs. The CDR3 region is CASTPWTGSDEQYF. The DNA for the CDR3 is TGCGCCAGCACCCCCTGGACAGGGAGCGACGAGCAGTACTTC.